Below are 23 T cell receptor beta chains sequenced from a single sample in a study of monozygotic twins with inflammatory bowel disease. TCRdb reprocessed the 5' RACE reads; each CDR3 protein has one entry and no DNA is given. This table holds some 440,000 distinct CDR3 sequences. The sequenced sample was blood. The receptors here all came from a human donor with ulcerative colitis or Crohn's disease, or a healthy co-twin of an affected twin (not recorded which).

V is TRBV6-2 or TRBV6-3 and J is TRBJ1-5. This CDR3 is 13 amino acids long. Germline V lookup: CDR1 MNHEY, CDR2 SVGEGT. CDR3 sequence: CASSLTDYQPQHF.

The chain recombines TRBV7-9 with TRBJ1-1. Germline CDR1 SEHNR, CDR2 FQNEAQ (reference sequence). The CDR3 is 13 residues long. CDR3 amino acids: CASSDGSNTEAFF.

CDR3 sequence: CASSWTSGLPGELFF. This chain joins TRBV27 and TRBJ2-2; TCRdb designates TRBD2, a call that cannot be tested without DNA. The germline gives CDR1 MNHEY, CDR2 SMNVEV (reference sequence). This CDR3 is 15 amino acids long.

The V gene is TRBV5-1, the J gene TRBJ2-7. The CDR3 extends over 13 amino acids. Germline V gene lookup returns CDR1 SGHRS and CDR2 YFSETQ. CDR3 sequence: CASSLGQDQDQYF.

The V gene is TRBV2, the J gene TRBJ2-2; TCRdb reports TRBD1, a call that lacks DNA to check it against. CDR1 and CDR2 from the germline V gene are SNHLY and FYNNEI. This CDR3 comprises 14 residues. The CDR3 spells CASRGDSNTGELFF.

The V call is TRBV24-1, the J call TRBJ2-1; TCRdb outputs TRBD2, but without DNA this stays unchecked. CDR1 is KGHDR, CDR2 SFDVKD, per germline. The CDR3 spans 16 residues. CDR3 loop: CATSELGLAGINEQFF.

The chain is built from TRBV5-4 and TRBJ2-1. CDR1 and CDR2 (germline): SGHNT, YYREEE (reference sequence). The CDR3 contains 14 residues. The CDR3: CASSLGIGYNEQFF.

V is TRBV5-1 and J is TRBJ2-4; the TCRdb call, TRBD1, lacks DNA for checking. In germline, CDR1 is SGHRS, CDR2 YFSETQ. This CDR3 is 12 amino acids long. The CDR3: CASSLEGGPCHF.

This CDR3 reads CASSLALVSASGISTDTQYF. The rearrangement joins TRBV7-2 to TRBJ2-3; as DNA is missing, the TRBD2 call by TCRdb cannot be tested. This CDR3 has 20 residues. Germline assignment: CDR1 SGHTA and CDR2 FQGNSA.

The V call is TRBV4-3, the J call TRBJ2-2. CDR3 size: 14 residues. Per germline, CDR1 LGHNA and CDR2 YSLEER. This CDR3 reads CASSQDRGSGELFF.

The V call is TRBV19, the J call TRBJ1-5. This CDR3 has 16 amino acids. CDR1 is LNHDA and CDR2 is SQIVND in the germline V gene (reference sequence). The CDR3 sequence: CASSMVHGGGNQPQHF.

The chain is built from TRBV4-2 and TRBJ2-2. This CDR3 contains 15 residues. The germline gives CDR1 LGHNA, CDR2 YNFKEQ. The CDR3 protein is CASSQPLGDTGELFF.

The chain links TRBV6-5 to TRBJ1-2. The CDR3 runs 12 residues. Germline assignment: CDR1 MNHEY and CDR2 SVGAGI. CDR3 protein: CATHSRAYGYTF.

V gene TRBV30 combines with J gene TRBJ1-5; TCRdb proposes TRBD1, but this gene call is untestable without DNA. The CDR3 consists of 14 residues. Germline V gene data show CDR1 as GTSNPN and CDR2 as SVGIG (reference sequence). This CDR3 reads CAWSQGYSNQPQHF.

The chain links TRBV12-3 or TRBV12-4 to TRBJ2-6. The CDR3 runs to 17 residues. CDR3: CASSLMGRTSGANVLTF.

This sequence joins TRBV12-3 or TRBV12-4 and TRBJ2-5; TCRdb's D call of TRBD2 is untestable without DNA. The CDR3 length is 16 residues. CDR3 protein: CASSYGLADPQETQYF.

The chain employs TRBV18 and TRBJ2-6; TCRdb designates TRBD2, a call that cannot be tested without DNA. The CDR3 length is 20 residues. CDR1 and CDR2 from the germline V gene are KGHSH and LQKENI. CDR3 residues: CASSPQLGGGSLAGANVLTF.

CDR3: CSVVPGANPHEQFF. The chain couples TRBV29-1 to TRBJ2-1; TCRdb outputs TRBD1, but without DNA this stays unchecked. Germline assignment: CDR1 SQVTM and CDR2 ANQGSEA. This CDR3 contains 14 residues.

The CDR3 sequence is CASSMAPQFTDTQYF. The rearrangement links TRBV7-2 to TRBJ2-3. The CDR3 extends over 15 amino acids. Looked up from germline, CDR1 is SGHTA and CDR2 is FQGNSA.

The J gene is TRBJ2-3, the V gene TRBV14. Per germline, CDR1 SGHDN and CDR2 FVKESK. The CDR3 extends over 14 amino acids. CDR3 sequence reads: CASSPGSLTDTQYF. The whole variable domain, filled in from reference TRBV14 and TRBJ2-3, reads EAGVTQFPSHSVIEKGQTVTLRCDPISGHDNLYWYRRVMGKEIKFLLHFVKESKQDESGMPNNRFLAERTGGTYSTLKVQPAELEDSGVYFCASSPGSLTDTQYFGPGTRLTVL.

The rearrangement links TRBV19 to TRBJ2-7; the D call of TRBD1 rests on TCRdb alone, since no DNA is present to check it. Looked up from germline, CDR1 is LNHDA and CDR2 is SQIVND (reference sequence). This CDR3 is built from 15 residues. This chain's CDR3 is CASSIGQFTSYEQYF.

The CDR3 loop is CASSVEGGLAGSYEQYF. This rearrangement joins TRBV9 to TRBJ2-7; TCRdb designates TRBD2, a call that cannot be tested without DNA. CDR1 is SGDLS, CDR2 YYNGEE, per germline. This CDR3 has 17 residues.

The CDR3 loop is CASSELRGQGTYEQYF. The chain combines TRBV25-1 with TRBJ2-7; TCRdb lists TRBD1, though no DNA is available to test this call. CDR1 and CDR2 from the germline V gene are MGHDK and SYGVNS. This CDR3 has 16 amino acids.